Detailed here is one TCR beta chain. This clone showed up just a few times. Its specific antigen is unknown. No quality values exist for individual bases; no much larger clone is one base distant. Deletion took 3 bases off V and 0 bases off J, with a span of 8 bases between the germline ends. In the germline V gene (reference sequence), CDR1 corresponds to MNHEY and CDR2 to SMNVEV. Taken from cysteine to phenylalanine, the CDR3 has 14 residues. Just CDR3 DNA is preserved here, 42 bases in frame from base 1. This entry belongs to a study of T cell changes during pregnancy in multiple sclerosis (dated by TCRdb to between 2017 and 2020). Study-wide context: The study examined how the T cell repertoire changed over the course of pregnancy in women with multiple sclerosis.

Libraries were constructed by the immunoSEQ multiplex PCR assay. What TCRdb holds here is the immuneACCESS table cut down to in-frame rearrangements. Part of the clones is not present; checked against another copy, under half of the missing clones reflect an unresolved V gene, and the others are unexplained. For this sample the table gives 65,000 to 80,000 clones, of which approximately 90% were detected only once. The top ten clones comprise 1.5% of the sample. The TCR sequence derives from a female donor with multiple sclerosis, enrolled in a pregnancy study. The sequence links TRBV27 to TRBJ1-1; the D region possibly corresponds to TRBD1 (6 bases align). The specimen comprised peripheral blood, sampled in the third trimester of pregnancy. CDR3 protein: CASSLGGLNTEAFF. At the DNA level, the sequence is TGTGCCAGCAGTTTGGGGGGGCTGAACACTGAAGCTTTCTTT.